This passage covers 22 T cell receptor beta chains from one sample sequenced in a study of response to subunit inactivated influenza vaccine (dated by TCRdb to the late 2010s). The library was produced with RT-PCR. The data were produced on an Illumina HiSeq 2500. TCRdb trimmed the raw reads at Q25, called clones with MiXCR and kept productive beta chains. CDR3 protein sequences are deduplicated, and each keeps its most common genes and DNA. The table for this sample lists hundreds of thousands of distinct CDR3 sequences; roughly 13% of them were counted only once. The ten largest clones capture 5.5% to 7% of the sample. Sample: PBMCs from blood, taken about 14 days before vaccination. The receptors were sampled from a man aged 50 to 59 who received an inactivated influenza vaccine. Donor details come from another sample of the same person, matched by shared clones.

This chain links TRBV5-1 with TRBJ1-2, with D maybe TRBD1 (6 bases). The ends were cut back, 4 bases at V and 3 bases at J, with 13 bases in the middle. Per germline, CDR1 SGHRS and CDR2 YFSETQ. This CDR3 region has 14 residues. CDR3 loop: CASSPGQRYYGYTF. CDR3 bases: TGCGCCAGCAGCCCCGGACAGAGATACTATGGCTACACCTTC.

V gene TRBV4-3 combines with J gene TRBJ1-2; no clear D. Germline V CDR1 and CDR2: LGHNA, YSLEER. V gave up 0 bases and J gave up 4 bases, with 9 bases separating them. The CDR3 is 14 amino acids. The CDR3 coding sequence is TGCGCCAGCAGCCAAGATCGTATAGGCTATGGCTACACCTTC. Protein sequence: CASSQDRIGYGYTF.

In its sample, this clonotype was seen a few times. The chain links TRBV20-1 to TRBJ1-5; 7 positions agree with TRBD1. Germline CDR1 reads DFQATT; CDR2 reads SNEGSKA (reference sequence). V gave up 1 base and J gave up 0 bases; unmatched junction bases: 6. CDR3 size: 16 residues. CDR3 coding DNA: TGCAGTGCTAGAGTCGGGACAGTAAATAGCAATCAGCCCCAGCATTTT. Protein: CSARVGTVNSNQPQHF.

Many counts were recorded for this clonotype. The chain carries TRBV5-1 and TRBJ1-6; TRBD1 might be the D (6 bases). The CDR3 loop spans 17 amino acids. Trimming cost V 2 bases and J 5 bases, with 17 bases left between them. The V gene's germline CDR1 is SGHRS and CDR2 YFSETQ. CDR3 nucleotide sequence: TGCGCCAGCAGCTTAAGCCTGACAGGTAGAGATAATTCACCCCTCCACTTT. Translating gives CASSLSLTGRDNSPLHF.

The genes are TRBV2 and TRBJ2-7; the match to TRBD1 covers 7 bases. The CDR3 contains 13 residues. V lost 7 bases, J lost 6 bases, and 9 bases stayed unmatched. Per the germline V gene, CDR1 is SNHLY and CDR2 is FYNNEI. CDR3 amino acids: CASKREGAREQYF. DNA of the CDR3: TGTGCCAGCAAGCGAGAGGGGGCTCGCGAGCAGTACTTC.

The genes are TRBV20-1 and TRBJ2-7, with D perhaps matching TRBD1 or TRBD2 (6 bases each). Trimming stripped 8 bases from V and 4 bases from J, with 21 bases between. The CDR3 runs to 14 residues. Germline lookup yields CDR1 DFQATT and CDR2 SNEGSKA (reference sequence). The CDR3 region has the DNA TGCAGTATCAGGGGCCCGGGAGCAGGATACGAGCAGTACTTC. The encoded protein is CSIRGPGAGYEQYF.

This rearrangement joins TRBV7-8 to TRBJ2-7; tentative D call: TRBD2 (7 bases). This CDR3 is built from 13 residues. Germline V lookup: CDR1 SGHVS, CDR2 FQNEAQ. Between the trimmed V and J ends, which lost 5 bases and 2 bases, there was a span of 10 bases. The DNA of the CDR3 is TGTGCCAGCAGCGGGGGGGCTACCTACGAGCAGTACTTC. Protein sequence: CASSGGATYEQYF.

The genes are TRBV6-1 and TRBJ2-2; D is undetermined. Germline CDR1 MNHNS, CDR2 SASEGT. The CDR3 is made up of 13 amino acids. With 10 bases removed from V and 0 bases from J, the gap between germline ends came to 9 bases. The CDR3 DNA reads as TGTGCCACCCCCCCCGCGAACACCGGGGAGCTGTTTTTT. It specifies CATPPANTGELFF.

This clonotype turned up a few times. V gene TRBV5-6 combines with J gene TRBJ2-7; D gene uncertain. The CDR3 totals 14 residues. Germline V gene lookup returns CDR1 SGHDT and CDR2 YYEEEE. V was trimmed by 4 bases and J by 0 bases, leaving 11 bases between them. The CDR3 sequence: CASSPYPDSYEQYF. CDR3 bases: TGTGCCAGCAGCCCCTACCCGGACTCCTACGAGCAGTACTTC.

This sequence joins TRBV9 and TRBJ2-5; D ambiguous. The CDR3 contains 13 residues. Germline-derived CDR1 and CDR2 are SGDLS and YYNGEE. V lost 0 bases and J lost 5, with 8 bases in between. Written as DNA, the CDR3 is TGTGCCAGCAGCGTAGGGTATCATGAGACCCAGTACTTC. Its protein product is CASSVGYHETQYF.

The chain links TRBV29-1 to TRBJ1-1; 7 positions match TRBD1. This CDR3 has 13 amino acids. The trim removed 6 bases at V and 4 bases at J, leaving 8 bases unmatched. Per germline, CDR1 SQVTM and CDR2 ANQGSEA. CDR3 residues: CSVGYRGGTEAFF. CDR3 coding DNA: TGCAGCGTCGGCTACAGGGGAGGCACTGAAGCTTTCTTT.

This clonotype has ten or more counts. This chain joins TRBV5-1 and TRBJ1-2; the D is unclear. The CDR3 is made up of 14 amino acids. Germline V gene lookup returns CDR1 SGHRS and CDR2 YFSETQ. Trimming pared 4 bases from V and 7 bases from J, leaving 17 bases between. The CDR3 loop reads CASSLGSGPSGYTF. In DNA form, the CDR3 reads TGCGCCAGCAGCCTAGGTTCCGGGCCCTCTGGCTACACCTTC.

CDR3 protein: CASSLVGGGGQETQYF. CDR3 DNA sequence: TGTGCCAGCAGCTTGGTGGGGGGAGGAGGGCAAGAGACCCAGTACTTC. This chain joins TRBV5-5 and TRBJ2-5; D might be TRBD2 (6 bases). The V end was cut by 0 bases, the J end by 2 bases, with 14 bases between. The length of the CDR3 is 16 residues. Germline CDR1 and CDR2: SGHKS and YYEKEE (reference sequence). The variable domain in full, with the rest retrieved from reference TRBV5-5 and TRBJ2-5, is DAGVTQSPTHLIKTRGQQVTLRCSPISGHKSVSWYQQVLGQGPQFIFQYYEKEERGRGNFPDRFSARQFPNYSSELNVNALLLGDSALYLCASSLVGGGGQETQYFGPGTRLLVL.

This clonotype was seen a handful of times. The CDR3 sequence is CASSPHGGEEQYF. Written as DNA, the CDR3 is TGTGCCAGCAGCCCCCATGGCGGGGAAGAGCAGTACTTC. V usage is TRBV9 and J usage is TRBJ2-7; D may be TRBD2 (6 bases). Trimming removed 4 bases from V and 7 bases from J, with 15 bases in between. The germline CDR1 and CDR2 sequences are SGDLS and YYNGEE. CDR3 size: 13 residues. Supplemented by reference TRBV9 and TRBJ2-7, the full variable domain reads DSGVTQTPKHLITATGQRVTLRCSPRSGDLSVYWYQQSLDQGLQFLIQYYNGEERAKGNILERFSAQQFPDLHSELNLSSLELGDSALYFCASSPHGGEEQYFGPGTRLTVT.

The V and J genes are TRBV9 and TRBJ1-3; D might be TRBD1 (5 bases). Germline V gives CDR1 SGDLS, CDR2 YYNGEE. Between the trimmed V and J ends, which lost 3 bases and 0 bases, there was a span of 7 bases. This CDR3 is built from 14 residues. The CDR3 nucleotides read TGTGCCAGCAGCGGGGACTTCTCTGGAAACACCATATATTTT. Amino acids: CASSGDFSGNTIYF.

This clonotype showed up just a few times. V is TRBV28 and J is TRBJ2-5; possible D gene TRBD1, 6 bases. V lost 1 base and J 0 bases, leaving 9 bases between the germline ends. CDR1 and CDR2 from the germline V gene are MDHEN and SYDVKM. The CDR3 length is 15 residues. The CDR3: CASSLYRVDQETQYF. CDR3 DNA: TGTGCCAGCAGTTTATACAGGGTGGACCAAGAGACCCAGTACTTC. Based on the CDR3 plus reference TRBV28 and TRBJ2-5, the full variable domain is DVKVTQSSRYLVKRTGEKVFLECVQDMDHENMFWYRQDPGLGLRLIYFSYDVKMKEKGDIPEGYSVSREKKERFSLILESASTNQTSMYLCASSLYRVDQETQYFGPGTRLLVL.

This clonotype was detected a few times. The J gene is TRBJ2-7, the V gene TRBV2; 9 bases match TRBD1. CDR3 size: 14 residues. Looked up from germline, CDR1 is SNHLY and CDR2 is FYNNEI. V lost 6 bases, J lost 3 bases, and 6 bases stayed unmatched. CDR3 sequence: CASSFLGQGYEQYF. The DNA of the CDR3 is TGTGCCAGCAGCTTTCTGGGACAGGGCTACGAGCAGTACTTC.

This rearrangement joins TRBV5-6 to TRBJ2-1; D not resolved. The CDR3 covers 14 residues. Germline CDR1 and CDR2: SGHDT and YYEEEE. V was shortened by 0 bases and J by 12 bases, with 16 bases between the two germline ends. The DNA for the CDR3 is TGTGCCAGCAGCTTGGCCCAGCTGGAGCGAGCGCAGTTCTTC. Translating gives CASSLAQLERAQFF.

The sample holds a few counts of this clonotype. The CDR3 DNA is TGTGCCAGCAGTGCACTGCCTAATCAGCCCCAGCATTTT. It yields the protein CASSALPNQPQHF. J is TRBJ1-5 and V is TRBV6-1, with no clear D. Per germline, CDR1 MNHNS and CDR2 SASEGT. V was shortened by 4 bases and J by 4 bases, with 8 bases between the two germline ends. CDR3 size: 13 residues.

In this sample, this clonotype turned up a few times. The chain links TRBV5-1 to TRBJ2-7; no reliable D call. The CDR3 extends over 14 amino acids. Germline V lookup: CDR1 SGHRS, CDR2 YFSETQ. Deletions cut 0 bases from V and 0 bases from J, with 7 bases between. CDR3: CASSLVDHSYEQYF. DNA for the CDR3: TGCGCCAGCAGCTTGGTGGACCACTCCTACGAGCAGTACTTC.

This clonotype was recorded a few times. The chain carries TRBV6-1 and TRBJ2-6, with unresolved D. This CDR3 is 13 amino acids long. CDR1 and CDR2 from the germline V gene are MNHNS and SASEGT. V lost 6 bases and J lost 4, with 7 bases in between. The chain's CDR3 is CASSPYGANVLTF. Here the CDR3 DNA reads TGTGCCAGCAGCCCATACGGGGCCAACGTCCTGACTTTC.

V is TRBV20-1 and J is TRBJ2-2, with D tentatively TRBD1 or TRBD2 (6 bases each). The V end lost 1 base, the J end lost 7 bases, and 13 bases lay between the germline ends. There are 14 residues in the CDR3. Germline V gene lookup returns CDR1 DFQATT and CDR2 SNEGSKA (reference sequence). CDR3 residues: CSARGRGLIGELFF. In DNA, the CDR3 is TGCAGTGCTAGAGGTCGGGGGCTCATCGGGGAGCTGTTTTTT.